A selection of T cell receptor beta chains follows, all from one sample in a study of T cell responses to AZD1222 COVID-19 vaccine. The data were produced by immunoSEQ multiplex PCR, yet TCRdb's version contains in-frame clones alone and is incomplete. The table includes around 190,000 clones, roughly 94% detected once. The sequences come from peripheral blood, collected 28 days after the second AZD1222 dose. These receptor sequences come from an adult who received the AZD1222 COVID-19 vaccine. The CDR3 runs from the conserved cysteine through the conserved F or W. A D gene is named only where the DNA matches it firmly. Rows give clone size only sometimes, using once, few, many, or a class for an expanded clone.

cdr3_aa cdr3_nt clone_size d_call j_call v_call
CASSEEGLVRNQPQHF TGTGCCAGCAGTGAAGAGGGACTGGTGCGCAATCAGCCCCAGCATTTT once - TRBJ1-5 TRBV6-1
CASSSTGGSNQPQHF TGTGCCAGCAGCTCGACAGGGGGGAGCAATCAGCCCCAGCATTTT once TRBD1 TRBJ1-5 TRBV6-5
CASSLGGQNTGELFF TGTGCCAGCAGCTTAGGGGGACAGAACACCGGGGAGCTGTTTTTT - - TRBJ2-2 TRBV11-3
CASSWRGQAGYTF TGTGCCAGCAGTTGGCGAGGACAGGCTGGCTACACCTTC - TRBD1 TRBJ1-2 TRBV6-2/TRBV6-3
CASSPRGQEGSGELFF TGTGCCAGCAGCCCACGGGGACAGGAAGGATCCGGGGAGCTGTTTTTT - TRBD1 TRBJ2-2 TRBV7-3
CASSEAVTAQPQHF TGTGCCAGCAGTGAAGCGGTGACAGCTCAGCCCCAGCATTTT - - TRBJ1-5 TRBV6-1
CASSYGTGDTEAFF TGTGCCAGCAGTTACGGGACAGGGGACACTGAAGCTTTCTTT - TRBD1 TRBJ1-1 TRBV27
CASSVGVQNTEAFF TGTGCCAGCAGCGTGGGGGTTCAAAACACTGAAGCTTTCTTT - - TRBJ1-1 TRBV9
CASSSMTGGVATEAFF TGTGCCAGCAGCTCAATGACAGGGGGCGTTGCCACTGAAGCTTTCTTT once TRBD1 TRBJ1-1 TRBV7-6
CASSPGRWAGEQYF TGCGCCAGCAGCCCTGGCAGGTGGGCAGGGGAGCAGTACTTC once - TRBJ2-7 TRBV4-3
CASSILAGGDSNTEAFF TGTGCCAGTAGTATACTGGCAGGGGGGGACTCGAACACTGAAGCTTTCTTT - TRBD1 TRBJ1-1 TRBV19
CASSVEDREQFF TGTGCCAGCAGCGTAGAGGATCGGGAGCAGTTCTTC - - TRBJ2-1 TRBV9
CASSYSMGQHEAFF TGTGCCAGCAGTTACTCCATGGGGCAGCATGAAGCTTTCTTT - - TRBJ1-1 TRBV6-5
CASSLGGLFEQYF TGTGCCAGCAGTTTAGGGGGCCTTTTCGAGCAGTACTTC - - TRBJ2-7 TRBV12-3/TRBV12-4
CASSPSPSTDTQYF TGTGCCAGCAGTCCCTCCCCGAGCACAGATACGCAGTATTTT - - TRBJ2-3 TRBV27
CASSLQEIGSGNTIYF TGTGCCAGCAGCTTGCAGGAGATCGGCTCTGGAAACACCATATATTTT - - TRBJ1-3 TRBV7-2
CASSPSGSDEQYF TGTGCCAGCAGTCCCTCCGGGAGCGACGAGCAGTACTTC - - TRBJ2-7 TRBV12-3/TRBV12-4
CASRNGRVEAFF TGTGCCAGCAGGAACGGGCGGGTTGAAGCTTTCTTT - - TRBJ1-1 TRBV6-5
CASSISRYYNEQFF TGTGCCAGCAGCATTTCCCGGTACTACAATGAGCAGTTCTTC - - TRBJ2-1 TRBV21-1
CASSDGTGAAETQYF TGTGCCAGCAGTGACGGGACAGGGGCGGCGGAGACCCAGTACTTC - TRBD1 TRBJ2-5 TRBV6-4
CSVGRRGEKLFF TGCAGCGTTGGTAGGAGGGGTGAAAAACTGTTTTTT - - TRBJ1-4 TRBV29-1
CASSEGQGHEKLFF TGTGCCAGCAGTGAAGGACAGGGGCATGAAAAACTGTTTTTT - TRBD1 TRBJ1-4 TRBV6-1
CASSDSEGTTEAFF TGTGCCAGCAGTGACTCAGAGGGGACCACTGAAGCTTTCTTT - - TRBJ1-1 TRBV6-4
CASTAALLGGYTF TGTGCCAGCACGGCAGCCCTTTTGGGTGGCTACACCTTC - - TRBJ1-2 TRBV2
CASSHPGQGNTEAFF TGTGCCAGCAGTCACCCCGGGCAGGGAAACACTGAAGCTTTCTTT - - TRBJ1-1 TRBV2
CASSLSFGSTNFANGYTF TGTGCCAGCAGTTTGTCTTTTGGCAGTACAAATTTCGCTAATGGCTACACCTTC - - TRBJ1-2 TRBV28
CASNLARTTDTQYF TGTGCCAGCAACCTAGCGCGGACCACAGATACGCAGTATTTT - - TRBJ2-3 TRBV6-4
CASSQLRTGSTEAFF TGTGCCAGCAGCCAACTTAGGACCGGGAGCACTGAAGCTTTCTTT - - TRBJ1-1 TRBV14
CASSSTARPTEAFF TGTGCCAGCAGCTCGACAGCAAGGCCCACTGAAGCTTTCTTT - - TRBJ1-1 TRBV7-8
CASSQAGTGDTEAFF TGTGCCAGCAGCCAAGCCGGGACAGGGGACACTGAAGCTTTCTTT - TRBD1 TRBJ1-1 TRBV3-1/TRBV3-2
CARAGYGYTF TGTGCCAGAGCAGGTTATGGCTACACCTTC - - TRBJ1-2 TRBV19
CASSEAARYGYTF TGTGCCAGCAGTGAGGCAGCGCGCTATGGCTACACCTTC few - TRBJ1-2 TRBV25-1
CASSRGTSGRMRTDTQYF TGTGCCAGCAGCCGCGGGACTAGCGGGAGGATGCGCACAGATACGCAGTATTTT - TRBD2 TRBJ2-3 TRBV11-3
CASSYMANYGYTF TGTGCCAGCAGTTACATGGCTAACTATGGCTACACCTTC - - TRBJ1-2 TRBV6-6
CASRGTGHMNTEAFF TGCGCCAGCAGAGGGACAGGGCACATGAACACTGAAGCTTTCTTT - TRBD1 TRBJ1-1 TRBV5-1
CSASQGDMDTIYF TGCAGTGCTAGTCAGGGAGACATGGACACCATATATTTT - - TRBJ1-3 TRBV20-1
CASSVTNTEAFF TGCGCCAGCAGCGTGACTAACACTGAAGCTTTCTTT - - TRBJ1-1 TRBV5-1
CASSLVRGRPNTEAFF TGTGCCAGTAGTTTGGTAAGGGGGCGGCCGAACACTGAAGCTTTCTTT - TRBD1 TRBJ1-1 TRBV19
CASSGPDYYGYTF TGTGCCAGCTCCGGTCCGGATTACTATGGCTACACCTTC - - TRBJ1-2 TRBV27
CASSSPTRPIYEQYF TGTGCCAGCAGCTCACCGACTAGACCGATCTACGAGCAGTACTTC - - TRBJ2-7 TRBV5-5